These T cell receptor beta chains were read from a single sample in a study of regulatory T cells in long-lasting Graves disease. From the multiplex PCR reads, TCRdb called clonotypes with MiXCR, one entry per CDR3 protein. The sample has 400,000 to 500,000 distinct CDR3 sequences; 15% are singletons. This sample also belongs to another study, concerning T cells in Graves' hyperthyroidism and ophthalmopathy.

Sequenced here: peripheral blood mononuclear cells (PBMCs), sampled at new diagnosis, from a patient treated with antithyroid drugs. Source of these receptors: a woman aged 30 to 39 with Graves disease. Both conserved end residues are part of each CDR3. The D gene is left open where the match is weak. Clone size appears in some rows only: once, few, many, or a class for an expanded clone.

j_call: TRBJ2-5
v_call: TRBV19
d_call: .
clone_size: few
cdr3_nt: TGTGCCAGTAGTAAAACCGGGACAAGGGTTGAGACCCAGTACTTC
cdr3_aa: CASSKTGTRVETQYF

j_call: TRBJ1-2
v_call: TRBV12-3/TRBV12-4
d_call: .
clone_size: many
cdr3_nt: TGTGCCAGCAGGGGCAGGCGAAAACCAAGTAACTATGGCTACACCTTC
cdr3_aa: CASRGRRKPSNYGYTF

j_call: TRBJ1-1
v_call: TRBV5-1
d_call: .
clone_size: .
cdr3_nt: TGCGCCAGCAGCGCGGAAGAGGAGGACACTGAAGCTTTCTTT
cdr3_aa: CASSAEEEDTEAFF

j_call: TRBJ2-7
v_call: TRBV20-1
d_call: TRBD2
clone_size: many
cdr3_nt: TGCAGTGCTAGAGGAGCTAGCGGGAGTAGGGTCGACGAGCAGTACTTC
cdr3_aa: CSARGASGSRVDEQYF

j_call: TRBJ1-1
v_call: TRBV28
d_call: .
clone_size: few
cdr3_nt: TGTGCCAGCAGTTTAGGGCGGTTAGCTTTCTTT
cdr3_aa: CASSLGRLAFF

j_call: TRBJ2-7
v_call: TRBV11-3
d_call: .
clone_size: many
cdr3_nt: TGTGCCAGCAGCTCCTCAGGGGAGGACGAGCAGTACTTC
cdr3_aa: CASSSSGEDEQYF

j_call: TRBJ1-2
v_call: TRBV27
d_call: TRBD1
clone_size: few
cdr3_nt: TGTGCCAGCAGTTGGGACAGCGCGAACTATGGCTACACCTTC
cdr3_aa: CASSWDSANYGYTF

j_call: TRBJ1-3
v_call: TRBV24-1
d_call: .
clone_size: few
cdr3_nt: TGTGCCACCAGTGACAGTAGCTCTGGAAACACCATATATTTT
cdr3_aa: CATSDSSSGNTIYF

j_call: TRBJ1-5
v_call: TRBV7-2
d_call: TRBD1
clone_size: few
cdr3_nt: TGTGCCAGCAGCCCGGACAGGGGGCTCGATCAGCCCCAGCATTTT
cdr3_aa: CASSPDRGLDQPQHF

j_call: TRBJ2-1
v_call: TRBV6-2/TRBV6-3
d_call: .
clone_size: .
cdr3_nt: TGTGCCAGCAGTTCCCGCAGGGGTCCTCCGGGCAATGAGCAGTTCTTC
cdr3_aa: CASSSRRGPPGNEQFF

j_call: TRBJ2-7
v_call: TRBV11-2
d_call: TRBD1
clone_size: many
cdr3_nt: TGTGCCAGCAGCTTAGATAACAGGGGAATTGACTCCTACGAGCAGTACTTC
cdr3_aa: CASSLDNRGIDSYEQYF

j_call: TRBJ2-7
v_call: TRBV12-3/TRBV12-4
d_call: TRBD2
clone_size: many
cdr3_nt: TGTGCCAGCAGTGAGGGACTAGCGGCCTCCTCCTACGAGCAGTACTTC
cdr3_aa: CASSEGLAASSYEQYF

j_call: TRBJ2-5
v_call: TRBV11-2
d_call: TRBD1
clone_size: many
cdr3_nt: TGTGCCAGCAGCCAACAGGGGGAGACCCAGTACTTC
cdr3_aa: CASSQQGETQYF

j_call: TRBJ2-6
v_call: TRBV2
d_call: .
clone_size: many
cdr3_nt: TGTGCCAGCAGTGAAGAGATAGCCGGGGCCAACGTCCTGACTTTC
cdr3_aa: CASSEEIAGANVLTF

j_call: TRBJ2-3
v_call: TRBV27
d_call: .
clone_size: many
cdr3_nt: TGTGCCAGCAGTTTAGTGGTGGCGAGCACAGATACGCAGTATTTT
cdr3_aa: CASSLVVASTDTQYF

j_call: TRBJ2-2
v_call: TRBV29-1
d_call: TRBD1
clone_size: many
cdr3_nt: TGCAGCGTTTCCTCGGACAGGGAGGAGCTGTTTTTT
cdr3_aa: CSVSSDREELFF

j_call: TRBJ2-3
v_call: TRBV28
d_call: .
clone_size: .
cdr3_nt: TGTGCCAGCAGTTCCCGAGGACGTAGCACAGATACGCAGTATTTT
cdr3_aa: CASSSRGRSTDTQYF

j_call: TRBJ2-1
v_call: TRBV20-1
d_call: TRBD2
clone_size: many
cdr3_nt: TGCAGTGCTAGGAAGATTGGACTAGCGGGAGTTCGTGAGCAGTTCTTC
cdr3_aa: CSARKIGLAGVREQFF

j_call: TRBJ2-1
v_call: TRBV19
d_call: TRBD2
clone_size: .
cdr3_nt: TGTGCCAGTGCGGGAGGGCCGGGCAATGAGCAGTTCTTC
cdr3_aa: CASAGGPGNEQFF

j_call: TRBJ2-2
v_call: TRBV19
d_call: .
clone_size: many
cdr3_nt: TGTGCCAGTAGTATCGGGGGACGAACTGGCGGGGAGCTGTTTTTT
cdr3_aa: CASSIGGRTGGELFF

j_call: TRBJ2-1
v_call: TRBV3-1
d_call: TRBD1
clone_size: many
cdr3_nt: TGTGCCAGCAGCCAAGATCTAACCGGGACAGGGGGCTACAATGAGCAGTTCTTC
cdr3_aa: CASSQDLTGTGGYNEQFF

j_call: TRBJ2-5
v_call: TRBV9
d_call: TRBD1
clone_size: .
cdr3_nt: TGTGCCAGCAGCGTCCGGGACAGGGGGCGGGAGACCCAGTACTTC
cdr3_aa: CASSVRDRGRETQYF

j_call: TRBJ2-7
v_call: TRBV5-1
d_call: TRBD1
clone_size: .
cdr3_nt: TGCGCCAGCAGCGGCGGGGACAGGACCATCTACGAGCAGTACTTC
cdr3_aa: CASSGGDRTIYEQYF

j_call: TRBJ2-3
v_call: TRBV24-1
d_call: .
clone_size: few
cdr3_nt: TGTGCCACCAGTGATGGGGGGTTGACAGATACGCAGTATTTT
cdr3_aa: CATSDGGLTDTQYF

j_call: TRBJ2-1
v_call: TRBV3-1
d_call: TRBD2
clone_size: many
cdr3_nt: TGTGCCAGCACCCTAGCGGGAGGGCCTGACAATGAGCAGTTCTTC
cdr3_aa: CASTLAGGPDNEQFF

j_call: TRBJ2-4
v_call: TRBV28
d_call: .
clone_size: few
cdr3_nt: TGTGCCAGCAGTGGGGGAGGCGTCGTGGGCAAAAACATTCAGTACTTC
cdr3_aa: CASSGGGVVGKNIQYF

j_call: TRBJ2-6
v_call: TRBV6-5
d_call: .
clone_size: few
cdr3_nt: TGTGCCAGCAGTTACGAGGGAACTGGGGCCAACGTCCTGACTTTC
cdr3_aa: CASSYEGTGANVLTF

j_call: TRBJ2-3
v_call: TRBV6-1
d_call: .
clone_size: many
cdr3_nt: TGTGCCAGCTCCTTGAAGCGGGCGACTACAGATACGCAGTATTTT
cdr3_aa: CASSLKRATTDTQYF

j_call: TRBJ2-3
v_call: TRBV19
d_call: TRBD2
clone_size: .
cdr3_nt: TGTGCCAGTACCATAGGGAGGGTGACTAGCGGGAGGGCCGGCGCAGATACGCAGTATTTT
cdr3_aa: CASTIGRVTSGRAGADTQYF

j_call: TRBJ2-7
v_call: TRBV20-1
d_call: .
clone_size: few
cdr3_nt: TGCAGTGCTACAAGGGACACCGGAGCATACGAGCAGTACTTC
cdr3_aa: CSATRDTGAYEQYF

j_call: TRBJ2-7
v_call: TRBV7-2
d_call: TRBD2
clone_size: many
cdr3_nt: TGTGCCAGCAGCTTAGCGCTGGGACTAGCGGGAGTCGGCTACGAGCAGTACTTC
cdr3_aa: CASSLALGLAGVGYEQYF

j_call: TRBJ2-7
v_call: TRBV30
d_call: TRBD1
clone_size: .
cdr3_nt: TGTGCCTGGAGCCCAGACAGGGGGCGGTACGAGCAGTACTTC
cdr3_aa: CAWSPDRGRYEQYF